Following are 21 T cell receptor beta chains from one sample sequenced in a study of cytomegalovirus exposure and HLA in healthy donors. PCR employed 60 Vbeta and 13 Jbeta primers. Assay used: immunoSEQ multiplex PCR; TCRdb lists only in-frame clones, some missing. The sample yields about 130,000 clones, approximately 80% seen once. Sequencing input: PBMCs. All receptors derive from a man younger than 30 in good health and CMV-seronegative.

The CDR3 region is CASSLASGSLYEQYF. CDR3 in DNA: TGTGCCAGCAGCTTAGCATCCGGGAGCCTCTACGAGCAGTACTTC. The V and J genes are TRBV7-9 and TRBJ2-7; tentative D call: TRBD2 (6 bases). Germline lookup yields CDR1 SEHNR and CDR2 FQNEAQ (reference sequence). V was pared by 0 bases and J by 3 bases, with 12 bases between. The length of the CDR3 is 15 residues.

The J gene is TRBJ1-2, the V gene TRBV6-1, with unresolved D. The V end lost 3 bases, the J end lost 3 bases, and 11 bases lay between the germline ends. This CDR3 is built from 14 residues. Germline-derived CDR1 and CDR2 are MNHNS and SASEGT. The CDR3 bases are TGTGCCAGCAGTGATCGACCCGGGGACTATGGCTACACCTTC. It translates to CASSDRPGDYGYTF.

The CDR3 coding sequence is TGTGCCAGCAGCTCCGACAGGGGGCTTGGGGCCAACGTCCTGACTTTC. Amino acids: CASSSDRGLGANVLTF. The J gene is TRBJ2-6, the V gene TRBV7-2, with 10 positions matching TRBD1. Trimming took 4 bases from V and 3 from J; bases not matched to a gene: 3. The CDR3 runs 16 residues. Germline values: CDR1 SGHTA, CDR2 FQGNSA.

The chain carries TRBV9 and TRBJ2-1; 9 bases fit TRBD2. The CDR3 has 15 residues. The trim removed 3 bases at V and 2 bases at J, leaving 3 bases unmatched. Germline assignment: CDR1 SGDLS and CDR2 YYNGEE. CDR3 sequence: CASSASGTPYNEQFF. In DNA, the CDR3 is TGTGCCAGCAGCGCTAGCGGGACCCCCTACAATGAGCAGTTCTTC.

V usage is TRBV13 and J usage is TRBJ2-7; 9 bases agree with TRBD2. This CDR3 region has 18 residues. The V segment lost 2 bases and the J segment 3 bases; nucleotides outside the gene matches: 14. Germline assignment: CDR1 PRHDT and CDR2 FYEKMQ (reference sequence). The DNA for the CDR3 is TGTGCCAGCAGCTTACGCGGGAGGGCCCTGATTCTGATCTACGAGCAGTACGTC. Translating it yields CASSLRGRALILIYEQYV.

This clone was seen many times. The chain's CDR3 is CASSQDAGEGNTQYF. The CDR3 nucleotides are TGTGCCAGCAGCCAAGACGCGGGAGAGGGGAATACGCAGTATTTT. The rearrangement links TRBV4-2 to TRBJ2-3; 7 nucleotides agree with TRBD2. Trimming at V came to 0 bases and at J to 7 bases, leaving 7 bases not matched to a gene. The germline CDR1 and CDR2 sequences are LGHNA and YNFKEQ. This CDR3 has 15 residues.

The sample holds a few counts of this clone. The chain couples TRBV5-1 to TRBJ1-4, with a tentative D call TRBD1 (5 bases). The germline V gene encodes CDR1 SGHRS and CDR2 YFSETQ. The length of the CDR3 is 15 residues. V lost 4 bases to trimming and J lost 1 base, with 11 bases between them. The CDR3 here is CASSPTTVTNEKLFF. In DNA, the CDR3 is TGCGCCAGCAGCCCCACGACAGTAACTAATGAAAAACTGTTTTTT.

The chain joins TRBV5-1 to TRBJ2-5, with 7 nucleotides matching TRBD1. This CDR3 region has 15 residues. Germline trimming cut 0 bases from V and 2 bases from J; bases unmatched to any gene: 4. Germline CDR1 reads SGHRS; CDR2 reads YFSETQ. For the CDR3, the DNA is TGCGCCAGCAGCTTGGCGGGGACAGAACAAGAGACCCAGTACTTC. This encodes CASSLAGTEQETQYF.

This chain uses TRBV6-1 with TRBJ1-2; D perhaps matches TRBD1 (5 bases). Trimming took off 4 bases at V and 4 bases at J, with 13 bases between the two ends. Germline V gene lookup returns CDR1 MNHNS and CDR2 SASEGT. This CDR3 has 14 residues. CDR3 sequence: CASSGRGGIYGYTF. CDR3 coding DNA: TGTGCCAGCAGTGGCCGGGGGGGAATCTATGGCTACACCTTC.

The chain uses TRBV30 and TRBJ1-2; TRBD1 aligns across 7 bases. Germline V CDR1 and CDR2: GTSNPN, SVGIG (reference sequence). The CDR3 sequence is 14 residues long. J gave up 2 bases and V 4 bases, and 7 bases lay outside the gene matches. The CDR3 sequence is CAWTGTEKNYGYTF. CDR3 in DNA: TGTGCCTGGACCGGGACAGAGAAAAACTATGGCTACACCTTC.

The CDR3 nucleotides read TGTGCCTGGAGTGCAGGGGTCGGAAACACCATATATTTT. It translates to CAWSAGVGNTIYF. The chain employs TRBV30 and TRBJ1-3, with D perhaps TRBD1 (6 bases). The V end lost 1 base, the J end lost 4 bases, and 8 bases lay between the germline ends. Germline loops: CDR1 GTSNPN, CDR2 SVGIG (reference sequence). The CDR3 totals 13 residues.

The rearrangement uses TRBV19 and TRBJ2-3; 14 bases fit TRBD2. Unmatched junction bases numbered 5, after V lost 4 bases and J lost 5 bases. Germline V gives CDR1 LNHDA, CDR2 SQIVND (reference sequence). CDR3 size: 16 residues. This CDR3 reads CASSTETSGRVDTQYF. The CDR3 coding sequence is TGTGCCAGTAGTACAGAGACTAGCGGGAGGGTAGATACGCAGTATTTT.

This clone was recorded a few times. The CDR3 DNA sequence: TGTGCCAGCAGCTTTTGGACTAATTCCTACGAGCAGTACTTC. Translating gives CASSFWTNSYEQYF. The chain employs TRBV11-2 and TRBJ2-7, with D maybe TRBD2 (6 bases). CDR3 length equals 14 residues. Looked up from germline, CDR1 is SGHAT and CDR2 is FQNNGV. Trimming removed 3 bases from V and 1 base from J, with 10 bases in between. The full variable domain, completed using reference TRBV11-2 and TRBJ2-7, is EAGVAQSPRYKIIEKRQSVAFWCNPISGHATLYWYQQILGQGPKLLIQFQNNGVVDDSQLPKDRFSAERLKGVDSTLKIQPAKLEDSAVYLCASSFWTNSYEQYFGPGTRLTVT.

CDR3 DNA sequence: TGTGCCAGCAGTTTAGCGGGAGGGGTGGAGACCCAGTACTTC. This codes for CASSLAGGVETQYF. The V and J genes are TRBV25-1 and TRBJ2-5; 11 nucleotides align to TRBD2. J was trimmed by 5 bases and V by 5 bases; bases with no gene match: 4. The CDR3 has 14 residues. Germline CDR1 is MGHDK and CDR2 is SYGVNS.

This clone turned up a few times. The chain is built from TRBV18 and TRBJ1-1, with TRBD1 as a possible D gene (6 bases). This CDR3 is 16 amino acids long. Deletions cut 2 bases from V and 1 base from J, with 14 bases between. Germline lookup yields CDR1 KGHSH and CDR2 LQKENI. This chain's CDR3 is CASSPIYRGGNTEAFF. The CDR3 region has the DNA TGTGCCAGCTCACCAATCTACAGAGGGGGGAACACTGAAGCTTTCTTT.

The chain is built from TRBV9 and TRBJ2-1, with 11 nucleotides matching TRBD2. CDR3 length: 16 residues. Germline CDR1 is SGDLS and CDR2 is YYNGEE. J was trimmed by 7 bases and V by 3 bases; bases with no gene match: 9. CDR3 nucleotide sequence: TGTGCCAGCAGCGACACCGGGACTAGCGGAGAAAATGAGCAGTTCTTC. This gives the protein CASSDTGTSGENEQFF.

The V gene is TRBV9, the J gene TRBJ2-3; weak D call: TRBD2 (5 bases). Germline V CDR1 and CDR2: SGDLS, YYNGEE. CDR3 length: 16 amino acids. The germline V and J ends were trimmed by 2 bases and 0 bases, with 13 bases remaining between them. The CDR3 sequence is CASSVYTGSSTDTQYF. The CDR3 DNA follows: TGTGCCAGCAGCGTCTATACGGGGTCAAGCACAGATACGCAGTATTTT.

This clone was recorded only once. The chain employs TRBV5-1 and TRBJ2-7, with a tentative D call TRBD2 (7 bases). V lost 1 base to trimming and J lost 3 bases, with 23 bases between them. Germline V gene sequence: CDR1 SGHRS, CDR2 YFSETQ. The CDR3 contains 18 residues. CDR3 loop: CASSLSTWGGPTLYEQYV. The DNA for the CDR3 is TGCGCCAGCAGCTTGAGCACCTGGGGGGGGCCCACCCTCTACGAGCAGTACGTC.

The rearrangement uses TRBV28 and TRBJ1-4; D is ambiguous. The germline gives CDR1 MDHEN, CDR2 SYDVKM. The V end lost 1 base, the J end lost 5 bases, and 5 bases lay between the germline ends. This CDR3 has 13 amino acids. Written as DNA, the CDR3 is TGTGCCAGCAGTTTATTCCGGAATGAAAAACTGTTTTTT. Its protein product is CASSLFRNEKLFF.

The chain joins TRBV5-4 to TRBJ2-6; tentatively, D is TRBD1 (6 bases). The CDR3 is 17 residues long. V was shortened by 4 bases and J by 0 bases, with 14 bases between the two germline ends. Germline loops: CDR1 SGHNT, CDR2 YYREEE (reference sequence). In DNA form, the CDR3 reads TGTGCCAGCAGCCCCACAGGGCCTCTCTCTGGGGCCAACGTCCTGACTTTC. This gives the protein CASSPTGPLSGANVLTF.

The chain couples TRBV27 to TRBJ2-2; 7 bases are a match to TRBD1. V trimming: 6 bases; J trimming: 7 bases; junction bases outside the gene matches: 11. The CDR3 has 15 residues. Germline V gene sequence: CDR1 MNHEY, CDR2 SMNVEV (reference sequence). DNA for the CDR3: TGTGCCAGCAGCCCCTTCACAGGGGTAGGCGGGGAGCTGTTTTTT. This translates into CASSPFTGVGGELFF.